The rows below give T cell receptor beta chains drawn from one sample of a study of patients and donors after allogeneic stem cell transplantation. TCRdb fed the RT-PCR reads into MiXCR, producing one record per CDR3 protein. Of about a million distinct CDR3 sequences listed, roughly 18% are singletons. Sequencing used blood, either unsorted or a sorted T cell fraction (not recorded which). The receptor set was obtained from a human donor who was either an allogeneic HSCT recipient or a stem cell or donor lymphocyte infusion donor (not recorded which). It is not recorded whose cells these are; they may come from a transplant donor. Each CDR3 is given with its conserved first and last residue. D genes are given only for firm matches. A clone size is listed for some rows: how often the clone was seen (once, few, many), or a class if it is expanded.

v_gene	d_gene	j_gene	abundance	CDR3nt	CDR3aa
TRBV7-9	-	TRBJ2-7	-	TGTGCCAGCAGCTCACACCCAGGGCATCTCTCCTACGAGCAGTACTTC	CASSSHPGHLSYEQYF
TRBV5-1	-	TRBJ2-1	many	TGCGCCAGCAGCTTGTATGGGGATGAGCAGTTCTTC	CASSLYGDEQFF
TRBV4-1	-	TRBJ2-1	-	TGCGCCAGCAGCCAGACTACAGTCGGGAACAATGAGCAGTTCTTC	CASSQTTVGNNEQFF
TRBV2	-	TRBJ1-5	few	TGTGCCAGCAGTGAAGAACTGGGTCCGACACCGAATCAGCCCCAGCATTTT	CASSEELGPTPNQPQHF
TRBV6-1	-	TRBJ2-7	few	TGTGCCAGCAGCAGACAGGTGCGGTACGAGCAGTACTTC	CASSRQVRYEQYF
TRBV27	-	TRBJ2-3	few	TGTGCCAGCACTCCCACCCCCAAGTTGGATACGCAGTATTTT	CASTPTPKLDTQYF
TRBV7-2	-	TRBJ2-1	few	TGTGCCAGGGGGGGGGACATATACAATGAGCAGTTCTTC	CARGGDIYNEQFF
TRBV20-1	-	TRBJ2-1	few	TGCAGTGCTAGGATAGCCAGTCGCTCCTACAATGAGCAGTTCTTC	CSARIASRSYNEQFF
TRBV12-3/TRBV12-4	TRBD1	TRBJ2-3	few	TGTGCCAGCACACGGGACAGTCCTAGCACAGATACGCAGTATTTT	CASTRDSPSTDTQYF
TRBV2	-	TRBJ1-5	once	TGTGCCAGCACCGGGGGGGGGCGCAGCAATCAGCCCCAGCATTTT	CASTGGGRSNQPQHF
TRBV20-1	-	TRBJ2-1	few	TGCAGTGCTAGAGATCTGGGTGAGAGGACTTCCCACAATGAGCAGTTCTTC	CSARDLGERTSHNEQFF
TRBV10-3	TRBD2	TRBJ2-1	few	TGTGCCATTAGCGGGAACCTCTACAATGAGCAGTTCTTC	CAISGNLYNEQFF
TRBV5-1	-	TRBJ1-2	many	TGCGCCAGCAGCTTGGCTGCCCCGCGTGATGGCTACACCTTC	CASSLAAPRDGYTF
TRBV5-1	TRBD2	TRBJ2-2	-	TGCGCCAGCAGCTTGGAAAGACGGGAGGTTGTCGGGGAGCTGTTTTTT	CASSLERREVVGELFF
TRBV9	TRBD1	TRBJ2-1	few	TGTGCCAGCAGCGTCCAGACAGGGGGCAATGAGCAGTTCTTC	CASSVQTGGNEQFF
TRBV7-6	-	TRBJ1-6	few	TGTGCCAGCAGCTTAGATCCGCGGAGTTCACCCCTCCACTTT	CASSLDPRSSPLHF
TRBV7-9	TRBD2	TRBJ2-4	few	TGTGCCAGCAGCCGGACTAGCGGGAGGGCAGACATTCAGTACTTC	CASSRTSGRADIQYF
TRBV18	-	TRBJ1-1	-	TGTGCCAGCTCGTCCCCCGGGGGTCTGGGGGGAGCTTTCTTT	CASSSPGGLGGAFF
TRBV29-1	-	TRBJ1-1	many	TGCAGCGTTGAAATCGACACTGAAGCTTTCTTT	CSVEIDTEAFF
TRBV5-5	-	TRBJ2-1	-	TGTGCCAGCAGCTTGGAGCACAATGAGCAGTTCTTC	CASSLEHNEQFF
TRBV29-1	TRBD2	TRBJ2-3	-	TGCAGCGCAACCGGGACTAGCGGGGTGACAGATACGCAGTATTTT	CSATGTSGVTDTQYF
TRBV20-1	-	TRBJ2-1	many	TGCAGTGCTAGGAGGGAGAGCTCCTACAATGAGCAGTTCTTC	CSARRESSYNEQFF
TRBV4-1	TRBD1	TRBJ2-5	few	TGCGCCAGCAGCCAAGACAGGGACAGGGTTGGGGAGACCCAGTACTTC	CASSQDRDRVGETQYF
TRBV20-1	-	TRBJ2-4	-	TGCAGTGCAGGGGGGCGTAGGGGGCTGGAAAACATTCAGTACTTC	CSAGGRRGLENIQYF
TRBV7-2	-	TRBJ2-5	few	TGTGCCAGCAGCTTAGAAAGGCGAGAGACCCAGTACTTC	CASSLERRETQYF
TRBV20-1	-	TRBJ1-5	few	TGCAGTGCTAGAGGGCTTACAGGTGTAAGCAATCAGCCCCAGCATTTT	CSARGLTGVSNQPQHF
TRBV7-9	-	TRBJ1-1	many	TGTGCCAGCAGCTTATTCGGGGCGAACACTGAAGCTTTCTTT	CASSLFGANTEAFF
TRBV20-1	TRBD1	TRBJ2-7	many	TGCAGTGCCCCCAGGGGGAGCTCCTACGAGCAGTACTTC	CSAPRGSSYEQYF
TRBV4-3	-	TRBJ1-1	few	TGCGCCAGCAGCCAAGGGTCCAAAGGGGGTTCTGAAGCTTTCTTT	CASSQGSKGGSEAFF
TRBV11-3	-	TRBJ2-1	-	TGTGCCAGCAAGGAGGGGCCCTCCTACAATGAGCAGTTCTTC	CASKEGPSYNEQFF
TRBV20-1	TRBD2	TRBJ2-7	-	TGCAGTGCTAAAGCGGGAGTCTGGTACGAGCAGTACTTC	CSAKAGVWYEQYF
TRBV25-1	-	TRBJ2-6	once	TGTGCCAGCAGTCCAAGGAGGGGCAGGGACTCTGGGGCCAACGTCCTGACTTTC	CASSPRRGRDSGANVLTF
TRBV5-1	-	TRBJ2-4	few	TGCGCCAGCAGCTTGGCCTTGTGGGACATTCAGTACTTC	CASSLALWDIQYF
TRBV25-1	TRBD1	TRBJ2-1	few	TGTGCCAGCAGTGACTCCACAGGGGGCTCCTACAATGAGCAGTTCTTC	CASSDSTGGSYNEQFF
TRBV10-3	-	TRBJ1-2	-	TGTGCCATCGGACCCGGGGCCTCCAACTATGGCTACACCTTC	CAIGPGASNYGYTF
TRBV27	TRBD1	TRBJ2-5	-	TGTGCCAGCAGTTTGGGCAGGGGGAGCTGGGAGACCCAGTACTTC	CASSLGRGSWETQYF
TRBV5-1	-	TRBJ2-1	few	TGCGCCAGCAGCGGGGCGGGACAATCCTACAATGAGCAGTTCTTC	CASSGAGQSYNEQFF
TRBV27	-	TRBJ2-1	-	TGTGCCAGCAGTCAGAGTGGGCCGAGGAGCAATGAGCAGTTCTTC	CASSQSGPRSNEQFF
TRBV27	-	TRBJ1-1	-	TGTGCCAGCAGTTTCTCGGGGTGGAACACTGAAGCTTTCTTT	CASSFSGWNTEAFF
TRBV6-2/TRBV6-3	-	TRBJ2-2	few	TGTGCCACTAACGGGGCAGCCTTCACCGGGGAGCTGTTTTTT	CATNGAAFTGELFF
TRBV30	-	TRBJ2-1	-	TGTGCCTGGAGTGCAGGACAGACTTACAATGAGCAGTTCTTC	CAWSAGQTYNEQFF
TRBV7-2	-	TRBJ1-1	few	TGTGCCAGCAGCTTAGAGGTCGGCAGGGGTGGCACTGAAGCTTTCTTT	CASSLEVGRGGTEAFF
TRBV20-1	-	TRBJ2-2	-	TGCAGTGCTAGCTTGGGGGCAGGTCGAACCGGGGAGCTGTTTTTT	CSASLGAGRTGELFF
TRBV20-1	-	TRBJ2-5	-	TGCAGTGCTAGCCCCTCGTGGGGGACCCAAGAGACCCAGTACTTC	CSASPSWGTQETQYF
TRBV6-1	-	TRBJ2-7	-	TGTGCCAGCAGGACCACTTCGGGGGACGAGCAGTACTTC	CASRTTSGDEQYF
TRBV9	-	TRBJ2-7	-	TGTGCCAGCAGCGTAGAAGGGCAGATTTACGAGCAGTACTTC	CASSVEGQIYEQYF
TRBV20-1	TRBD2	TRBJ2-2	-	TGCAGTGCTTCCCCGACTAGCGGGGGGGCCGGGGAGCTGTTTTTT	CSASPTSGGAGELFF
TRBV5-1	-	TRBJ1-1	few	TGCGCCAGCAGCCGAGGTGACAGCCTGAACACTGAAGCTTTCTTT	CASSRGDSLNTEAFF